The 13 T cell receptor beta chains listed next were all sequenced from one sample in a study of cytomegalovirus exposure and HLA in healthy donors. PCR amplification relied on 60 Vbeta primers (plus 13 Jbeta primers). Method: immunoSEQ multiplex PCR; TCRdb's copy keeps in-frame clones and lacks some. The table includes about 160,000 clones, 76% detected once. Sequenced: PBMCs. The receptors were gathered from a man between 60 and 75 years old in good health and CMV-seronegative.

The J gene is TRBJ2-1, the V gene TRBV2; 9 nucleotides line up with TRBD1. V lost 11 bases and J lost 7; bases outside the gene matches: 9. The germline V gene has CDR1 SNHLY and CDR2 FYNNEI. CDR3 length: 13 residues. CDR3 sequence reads: CAWEDRGRNEQFF. Written as DNA, the CDR3 is TGTGCCTGGGAGGACAGGGGTAGGAATGAGCAGTTCTTC. Full variable domain (outside the CDR3, taken from reference TRBV2 and TRBJ2-1): EPEVTQTPSHQVTQMGQEVILRCVPISNHLYFYWYRQILGQKVEFLVSFYNNEISEKSEIFDDQFSVERPDGSNFTLKIRSTKLEDSAMYFCAWEDRGRNEQFFGPGTRLTVL.

The rearrangement joins TRBV7-9 to TRBJ1-6; 9 nucleotides align to TRBD1. J gave up 6 bases and V 5 bases, and 8 bases lay outside the gene matches. CDR1 SEHNR and CDR2 FQNEAQ come from the germline V gene (reference sequence). The CDR3 is 16 amino acids. CDR3 DNA sequence: TGTGCCAGCAGCCTTCCGTCGGGACAGGGTAATTCACCCCTCCACTTT. As protein: CASSLPSGQGNSPLHF. The variable domain in full, with the rest retrieved from reference TRBV7-9 and TRBJ1-6, is DTGVSQNPRHKITKRGQNVTFRCDPISEHNRLYWYRQTLGQGPEFLTYFQNEAQLEKSRLLSDRFSAERPKGSFSTLEIQRTEQGDSAMYLCASSLPSGQGNSPLHFGNGTRLTVT.

The chain uses TRBV6-1 and TRBJ2-3, with 9 bases fitting TRBD1. Germline CDR1 reads MNHNS; CDR2 reads SASEGT. The J segment lost 3 bases and the V segment lost 8 bases, leaving 9 bases of the junction unmatched. This CDR3 has 15 amino acids. CDR3 nucleotide sequence: TGTGCCAGCGGCTCCCGGGACAGGGCGACAGATACGCAGTATTTT. Translated: CASGSRDRATDTQYF.

V gene TRBV29-1 combines with J gene TRBJ2-5; 10 nucleotides agree with TRBD2. The assigned J gene may be wrong: the sequence end matches TRBJ2-7 better. This CDR3 is 11 amino acids long. The germline V gene has CDR1 SQVTM and CDR2 ANQGSEA. DNA for the CDR3: TGCTCCGGACTAGCGGCCTACGAGCAGTACTTC. It codes for CSGLAAYEQYF.

This chain connects TRBV9 to TRBJ2-3; D is undetermined. V was cut by 0 bases and J by 0 bases, with 11 bases left in between. CDR3 size: 16 residues. Looked up from germline, CDR1 is SGDLS and CDR2 is YYNGEE. The CDR3 spells CASSVGYTRSTDTQYF. DNA of the CDR3: TGTGCCAGCAGCGTAGGATATACGCGGAGCACAGATACGCAGTATTTT.

V gene TRBV6-5 combines with J gene TRBJ2-5, with TRBD1 identical over 10 bases. The J call may be faulty, since TRBJ2-7 better matches the DNA end. Germline lookup yields CDR1 MNHEY and CDR2 SVGAGI. This CDR3 is 13 amino acids long. CDR3 in DNA: TGTGCCAGCACCGGGACAGGGGTCAACGAGCAGTACTTC. This sequence encodes CASTGTGVNEQYF.

The V gene is TRBV6-5, the J gene TRBJ2-2; 9 bases line up with TRBD1. The germline V gene has CDR1 MNHEY and CDR2 SVGAGI. The CDR3 contains 14 residues. The junction had 3 bases not matched to a gene; V was cut back by 7 bases and J by 3 bases. This CDR3 is CASMWTGDTGELFF. The DNA for the CDR3 is TGTGCCAGCATGTGGACAGGGGACACCGGGGAGCTGTTTTTT.

This clone showed up just a few times. The CDR3 spells CASSLGTNGGYTF. Here the CDR3 DNA reads TGTGCCAGCAGCTTAGGGACAAATGGTGGCTACACCTTC. The chain links TRBV7-2 to TRBJ1-2, with a possible D match to TRBD1 (5 bases). Germline loops: CDR1 SGHTA, CDR2 FQGNSA. V was trimmed by 1 base and J by 7 bases, leaving 10 bases between them. This CDR3 region has 13 residues.

The rearrangement uses TRBV10-2 and TRBJ2-2; 9 nucleotides line up with TRBD1. From germline, CDR1 is WSHSY and CDR2 SAAADI. This CDR3 is 14 amino acids long. Losses at the gene ends were 10 bases for V and 0 bases for J; bases not matched to a gene: 3. The CDR3 loop reads CATRQGANTGELFF. Here the CDR3 DNA reads TGCGCCACACGACAGGGGGCGAACACCGGGGAGCTGTTTTTT.

The chain joins TRBV7-7 to TRBJ1-2; D is perhaps TRBD1 (6 bases). The V gene's germline CDR1 is SSHAT and CDR2 FNYEAQ (reference sequence). This CDR3 contains 17 residues. The ends were cut back, 1 base at V and 2 bases at J, with 17 bases in the middle. The CDR3 here is CASSLVSSGGGNYGYTF. The DNA for the CDR3 is TGTGCCAGCAGCTTAGTTAGCTCTGGGGGGGGCAACTATGGCTACACCTTC.

The chain combines TRBV10-3 with TRBJ1-1; 12 positions agree with TRBD1. The CDR3 is 14 residues long. Germline CDR1 and CDR2: ENHRY and SYGVKD. V lost 6 bases and J lost 5; bases outside the gene matches: 4. DNA of the CDR3: TGTGCCATCAGGGGGGACAGGGGGCATACTGAAGCTTTCTTT. Protein sequence: CAIRGDRGHTEAFF.

This chain connects TRBV7-9 to TRBJ1-1; the D gene is possibly TRBD1 (5 bases). CDR1 is SEHNR and CDR2 is FQNEAQ in the germline V gene (reference sequence). The CDR3 extends over 14 amino acids. Trimming shortened V by 5 bases and J by 5 bases, and 15 bases separated the two germline ends. CDR3 bases: TGTGCCAGCAGCCAGCAGGGAGGTGGGACTGAAGCTTTCTTT. Amino acid sequence: CASSQQGGGTEAFF.

In this sample, this clone turned up a few times. This sequence joins TRBV5-5 and TRBJ2-7, with D possibly matching TRBD2 (5 bases). This CDR3 comprises 14 residues. CDR1 SGHKS and CDR2 YYEKEE come from the germline V gene (reference sequence). Trimming pared 4 bases from V and 4 bases from J, leaving 15 bases between. CDR3 nucleotide sequence: TGTGCCAGCAGCATTTCAGGTAGCGAGTACGAGCAGTACTTC. It translates to CASSISGSEYEQYF.